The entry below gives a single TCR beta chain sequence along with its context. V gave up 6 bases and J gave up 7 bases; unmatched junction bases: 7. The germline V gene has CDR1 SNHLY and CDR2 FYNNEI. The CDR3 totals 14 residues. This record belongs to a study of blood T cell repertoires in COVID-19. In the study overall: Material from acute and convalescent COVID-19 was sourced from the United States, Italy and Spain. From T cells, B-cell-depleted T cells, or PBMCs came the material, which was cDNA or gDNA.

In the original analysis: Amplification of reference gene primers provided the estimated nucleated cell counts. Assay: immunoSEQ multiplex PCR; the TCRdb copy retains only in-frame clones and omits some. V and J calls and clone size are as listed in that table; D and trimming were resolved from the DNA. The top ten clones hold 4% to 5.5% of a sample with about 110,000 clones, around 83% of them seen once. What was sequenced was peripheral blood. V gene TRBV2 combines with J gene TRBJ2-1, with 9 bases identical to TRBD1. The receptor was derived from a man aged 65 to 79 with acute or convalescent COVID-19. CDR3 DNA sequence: TGTGCCAGCAGGAGGGGACAGGGTTGGAATGAGCAGTTCTTC. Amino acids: CASRRGQGWNEQFF. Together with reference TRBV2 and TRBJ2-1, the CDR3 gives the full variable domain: EPEVTQTPSHQVTQMGQEVILRCVPISNHLYFYWYRQILGQKVEFLVSFYNNEISEKSEIFDDQFSVERPDGSNFTLKIRSTKLEDSAMYFCASRRGQGWNEQFFGPGTRLTVL.